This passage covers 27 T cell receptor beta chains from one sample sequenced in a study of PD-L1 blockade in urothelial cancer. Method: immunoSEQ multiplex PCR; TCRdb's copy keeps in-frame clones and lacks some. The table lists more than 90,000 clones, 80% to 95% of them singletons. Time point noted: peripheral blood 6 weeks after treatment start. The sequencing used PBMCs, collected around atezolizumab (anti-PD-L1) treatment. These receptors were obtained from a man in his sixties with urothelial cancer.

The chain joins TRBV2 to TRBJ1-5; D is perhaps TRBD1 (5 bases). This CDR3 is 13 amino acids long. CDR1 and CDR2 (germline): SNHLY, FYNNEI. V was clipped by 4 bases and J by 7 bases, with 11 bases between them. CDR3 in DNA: TGTGCCAGCAGTGGGGGGGTATGGCAGCCCCAGCATTTT. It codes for CASSGGVWQPQHF.

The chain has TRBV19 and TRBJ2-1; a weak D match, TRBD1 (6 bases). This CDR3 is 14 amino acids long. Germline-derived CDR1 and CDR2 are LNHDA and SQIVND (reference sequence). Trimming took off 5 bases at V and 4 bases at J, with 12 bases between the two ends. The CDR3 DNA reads TGTGCCAGTAGTCCAGGGGACGCATACAATGAGCAGTTCTTC. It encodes CASSPGDAYNEQFF.

The CDR3: CASSLAGAEKQFF. CDR3 DNA: TGTGCCAGCAGCTTAGCGGGGGCGGAGAAGCAGTTCTTC. The chain is built from TRBV11-1 and TRBJ2-1; D is perhaps TRBD1 (6 bases). The CDR3 is 13 amino acids. V lost 0 bases, J lost 11 bases, and 11 bases lay in between. The germline gives CDR1 SGHAT, CDR2 FQDESV (reference sequence).

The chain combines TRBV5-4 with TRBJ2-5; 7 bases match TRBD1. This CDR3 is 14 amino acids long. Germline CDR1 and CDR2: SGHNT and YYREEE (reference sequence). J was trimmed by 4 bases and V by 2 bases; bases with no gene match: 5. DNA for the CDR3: TGTGCCAGCAGCTTAAGAGGGGGCAGAGAGACCCAGTACTTC. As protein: CASSLRGGRETQYF.

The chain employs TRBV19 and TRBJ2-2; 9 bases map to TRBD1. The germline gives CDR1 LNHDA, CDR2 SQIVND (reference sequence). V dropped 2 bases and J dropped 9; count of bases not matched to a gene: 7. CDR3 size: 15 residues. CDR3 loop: CASSITGQGGRELFF. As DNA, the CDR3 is TGTGCCAGTAGTATAACGGGACAGGGTGGCCGGGAGCTGTTTTTT.

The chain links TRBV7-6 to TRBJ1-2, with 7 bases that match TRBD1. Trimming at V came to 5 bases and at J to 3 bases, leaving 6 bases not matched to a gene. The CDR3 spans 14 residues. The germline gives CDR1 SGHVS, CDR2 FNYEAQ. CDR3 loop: CASSNPGTDYGYTF. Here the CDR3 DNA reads TGTGCCAGCAGCAACCCCGGGACAGACTATGGCTACACCTTC.

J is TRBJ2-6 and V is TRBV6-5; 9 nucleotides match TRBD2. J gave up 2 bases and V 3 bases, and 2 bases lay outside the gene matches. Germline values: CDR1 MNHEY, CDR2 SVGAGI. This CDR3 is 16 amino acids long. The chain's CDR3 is CASSYSGSAGANVLTF. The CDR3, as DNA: TGTGCCAGCAGTTATAGCGGGAGCGCTGGGGCCAACGTCCTGACTTTC.

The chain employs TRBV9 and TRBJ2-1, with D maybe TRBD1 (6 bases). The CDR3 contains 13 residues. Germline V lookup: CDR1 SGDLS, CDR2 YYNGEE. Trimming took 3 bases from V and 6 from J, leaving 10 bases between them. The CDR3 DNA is TGTGCCAGCAGCGGCGGACAGACCAATGAGCAGTTCTTC. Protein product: CASSGGQTNEQFF.

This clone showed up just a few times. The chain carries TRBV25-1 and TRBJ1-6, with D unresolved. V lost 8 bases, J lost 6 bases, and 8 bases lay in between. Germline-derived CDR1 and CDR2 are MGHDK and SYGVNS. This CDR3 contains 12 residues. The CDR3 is CASRMSNSPLHF. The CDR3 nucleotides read TGTGCCAGCCGAATGAGTAATTCACCCCTCCACTTT.

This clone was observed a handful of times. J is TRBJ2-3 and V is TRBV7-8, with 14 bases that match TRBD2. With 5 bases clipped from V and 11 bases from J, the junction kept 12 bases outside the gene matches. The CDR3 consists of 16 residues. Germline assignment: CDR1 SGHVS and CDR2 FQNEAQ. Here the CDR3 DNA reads TGTGCCAGCAGCATTAAAGGACTAGCGGGGGGTAATAAGCAGTATTTT. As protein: CASSIKGLAGGNKQYF. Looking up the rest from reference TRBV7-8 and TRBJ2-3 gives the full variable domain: GAGVSQSPRYKVAKRGQDVALRCDPISGHVSLFWYQQALGQGPEFLTYFQNEAQLDKSGLPSDRFFAERPEGSVSTLKIQRTQQEDSAVYLCASSIKGLAGGNKQYFGPGTRLTVL.

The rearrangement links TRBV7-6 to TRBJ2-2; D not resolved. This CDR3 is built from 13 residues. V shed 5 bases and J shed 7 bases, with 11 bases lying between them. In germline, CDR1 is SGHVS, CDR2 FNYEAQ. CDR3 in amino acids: CASSPGPGGELFF. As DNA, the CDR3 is TGTGCCAGCAGCCCCGGCCCGGGCGGGGAGCTGTTTTTT.

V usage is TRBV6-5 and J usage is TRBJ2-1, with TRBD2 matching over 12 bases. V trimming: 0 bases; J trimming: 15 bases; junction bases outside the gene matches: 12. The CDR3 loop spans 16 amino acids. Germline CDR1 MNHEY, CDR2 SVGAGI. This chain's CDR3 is CASSYSSSGGASWMFF. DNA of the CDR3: TGTGCCAGCAGTTACTCGTCTAGCGGGGGGGCCAGTTGGATGTTCTTC.

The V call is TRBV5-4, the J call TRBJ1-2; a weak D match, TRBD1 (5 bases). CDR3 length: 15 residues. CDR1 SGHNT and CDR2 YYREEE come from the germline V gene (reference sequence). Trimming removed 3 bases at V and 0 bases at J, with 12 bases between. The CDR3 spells CASSSPGGANYGYTF. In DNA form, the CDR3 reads TGTGCCAGCAGCTCACCAGGAGGGGCTAACTATGGCTACACCTTC. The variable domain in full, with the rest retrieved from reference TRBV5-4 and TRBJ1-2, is ETGVTQSPTHLIKTRGQQVTLRCSSQSGHNTVSWYQQALGQGPQFIFQYYREEENGRGNFPPRFSGLQFPNYSSELNVNALELDDSALYLCASSSPGGANYGYTFGSGTRLTVV.

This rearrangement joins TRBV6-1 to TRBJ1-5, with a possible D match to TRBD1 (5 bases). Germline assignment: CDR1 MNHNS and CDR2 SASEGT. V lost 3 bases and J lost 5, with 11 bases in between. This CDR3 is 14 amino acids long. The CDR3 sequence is CASSEGGGDQPQHF. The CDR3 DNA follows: TGTGCCAGCAGTGAGGGTGGGGGGGATCAGCCCCAGCATTTT.

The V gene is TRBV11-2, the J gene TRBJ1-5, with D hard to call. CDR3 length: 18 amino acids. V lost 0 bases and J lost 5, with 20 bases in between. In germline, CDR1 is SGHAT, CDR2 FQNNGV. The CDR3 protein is CASSLEFRFRIHYQPQHF. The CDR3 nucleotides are TGTGCCAGCAGCTTAGAGTTCCGGTTTCGAATCCATTATCAGCCCCAGCATTTT. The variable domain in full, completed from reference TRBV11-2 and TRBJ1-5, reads EAGVAQSPRYKIIEKRQSVAFWCNPISGHATLYWYQQILGQGPKLLIQFQNNGVVDDSQLPKDRFSAERLKGVDSTLKIQPAKLEDSAVYLCASSLEFRFRIHYQPQHFGDGTRLSIL.

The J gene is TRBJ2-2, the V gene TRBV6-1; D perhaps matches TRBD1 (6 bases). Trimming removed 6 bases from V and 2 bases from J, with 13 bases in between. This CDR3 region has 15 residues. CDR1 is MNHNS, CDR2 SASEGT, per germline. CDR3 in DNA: TGTGCCAGCAGCCGAGGACAGAAAAACACCGGGGAGCTGTTTTTT. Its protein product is CASSRGQKNTGELFF.

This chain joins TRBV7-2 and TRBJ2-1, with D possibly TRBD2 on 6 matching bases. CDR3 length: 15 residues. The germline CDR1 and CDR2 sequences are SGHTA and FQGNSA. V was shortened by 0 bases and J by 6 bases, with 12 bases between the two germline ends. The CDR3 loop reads CASSLAWGEFNEQFF. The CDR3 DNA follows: TGTGCCAGCAGCTTAGCGTGGGGGGAGTTCAATGAGCAGTTCTTC.

CDR3 residues: CASSPDRGPEQYF. The CDR3 bases are TGTGCCAGCAGTCCGGACAGGGGGCCCGAGCAGTACTTC. V usage is TRBV7-8 and J usage is TRBJ2-7; 11 positions match TRBD1. Germline V lookup: CDR1 SGHVS, CDR2 FQNEAQ. The CDR3 loop spans 13 amino acids. V lost 6 bases and J lost 6; bases outside the gene matches: 4.

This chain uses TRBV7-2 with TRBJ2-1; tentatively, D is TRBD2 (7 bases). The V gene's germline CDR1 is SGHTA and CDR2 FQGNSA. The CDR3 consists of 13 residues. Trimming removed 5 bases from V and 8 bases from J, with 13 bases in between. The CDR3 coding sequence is TGTGCCAGCAGCGCCCGCGGGGGCTATGAGCAGTTCTTC. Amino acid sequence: CASSARGGYEQFF.

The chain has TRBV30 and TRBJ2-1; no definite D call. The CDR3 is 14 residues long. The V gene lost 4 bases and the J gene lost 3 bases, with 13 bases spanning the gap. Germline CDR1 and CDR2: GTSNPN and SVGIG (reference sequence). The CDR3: CAWTLRSSYNEQFF. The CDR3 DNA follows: TGTGCCTGGACCCTACGGAGCAGCTACAATGAGCAGTTCTTC.

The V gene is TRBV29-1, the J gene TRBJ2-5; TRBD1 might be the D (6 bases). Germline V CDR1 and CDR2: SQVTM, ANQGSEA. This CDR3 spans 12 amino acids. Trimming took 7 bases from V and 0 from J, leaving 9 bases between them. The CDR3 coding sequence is TGCAGCGCACGGACAGACCAAGAGACCCAGTACTTC. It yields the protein CSARTDQETQYF. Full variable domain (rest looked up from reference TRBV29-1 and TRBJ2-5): SAVISQKPSRDICQRGTSLTIQCQVDSQVTMMFWYRQQPGQSLTLIATANQGSEATYESGFVIDKFPISRPNLTFSTLTVSNMSPEDSSIYLCSARTDQETQYFGPGTRLLVL.

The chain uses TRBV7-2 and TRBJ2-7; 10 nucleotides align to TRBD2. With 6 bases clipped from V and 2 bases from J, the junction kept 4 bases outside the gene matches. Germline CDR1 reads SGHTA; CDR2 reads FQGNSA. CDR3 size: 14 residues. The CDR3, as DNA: TGTGCCAGCAGACCTACTAGCGGGACCTACGAGCAGTACTTC. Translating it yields CASRPTSGTYEQYF. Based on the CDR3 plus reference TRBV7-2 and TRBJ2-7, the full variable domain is GAGVSQSPSNKVTEKGKDVELRCDPISGHTALYWYRQSLGQGLEFLIYFQGNSAPDKSGLPSDRFSAERTGGSVSTLTIQRTQQEDSAVYLCASRPTSGTYEQYFGPGTRLTVT.

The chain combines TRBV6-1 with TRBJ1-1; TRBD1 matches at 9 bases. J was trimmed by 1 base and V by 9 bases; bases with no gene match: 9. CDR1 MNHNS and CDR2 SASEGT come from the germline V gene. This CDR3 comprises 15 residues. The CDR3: CASRHEGQGNTEAFF. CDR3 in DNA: TGTGCCAGTCGGCACGAGGGACAGGGGAACACTGAAGCTTTCTTT.

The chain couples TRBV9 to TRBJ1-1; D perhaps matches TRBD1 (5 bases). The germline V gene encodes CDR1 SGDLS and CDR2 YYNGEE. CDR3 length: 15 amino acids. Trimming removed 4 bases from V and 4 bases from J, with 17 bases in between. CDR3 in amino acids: CASSPPVGRGTEAFF. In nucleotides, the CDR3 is TGTGCCAGCAGCCCCCCGGTCGGGAGGGGCACTGAAGCTTTCTTT.

The CDR3 DNA sequence: TGTGCCAGCAGCTTGGTGGGACAGGGCTCCACTGAAGCTTTCTTT. It codes for CASSLVGQGSTEAFF. The chain joins TRBV5-4 to TRBJ1-1, with 9 bases matching TRBD1. The CDR3 loop spans 15 amino acids. V gave up 0 bases and J gave up 4 bases; unmatched junction bases: 4. Per the germline V gene, CDR1 is SGHNT and CDR2 is YYREEE (reference sequence).

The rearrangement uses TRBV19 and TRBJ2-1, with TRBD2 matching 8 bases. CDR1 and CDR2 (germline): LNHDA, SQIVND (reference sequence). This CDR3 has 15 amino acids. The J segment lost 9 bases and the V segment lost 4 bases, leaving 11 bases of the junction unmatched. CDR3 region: CASSSTSGPLSEQFF. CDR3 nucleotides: TGTGCCAGTAGTAGTACTAGCGGACCTCTCTCTGAGCAGTTCTTC.

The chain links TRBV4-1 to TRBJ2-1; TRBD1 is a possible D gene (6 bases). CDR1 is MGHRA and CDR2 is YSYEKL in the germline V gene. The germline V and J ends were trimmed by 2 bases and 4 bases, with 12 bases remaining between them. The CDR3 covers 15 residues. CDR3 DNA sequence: TGCGCCAGCAGCCAATCCCTCGGGACATACAATGAGCAGTTCTTC. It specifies CASSQSLGTYNEQFF.